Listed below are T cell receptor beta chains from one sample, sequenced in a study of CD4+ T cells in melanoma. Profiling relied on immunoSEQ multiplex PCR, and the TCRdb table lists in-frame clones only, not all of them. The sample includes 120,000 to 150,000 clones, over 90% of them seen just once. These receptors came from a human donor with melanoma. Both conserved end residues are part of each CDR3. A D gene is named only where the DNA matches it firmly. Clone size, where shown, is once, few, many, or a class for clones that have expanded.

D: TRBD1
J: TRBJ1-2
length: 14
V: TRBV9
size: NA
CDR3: CASSVRQGRDGYTF
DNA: TGTGCCAGCAGCGTGAGACAGGGGAGGGATGGCTACACCTTC

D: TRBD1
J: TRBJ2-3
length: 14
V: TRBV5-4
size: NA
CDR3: CASSYDRDIGTQYF
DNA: TGTGCCAGCAGCTACGACAGGGACATAGGTACGCAGTATTTT

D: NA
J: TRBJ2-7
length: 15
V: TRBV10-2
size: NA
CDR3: CASSGLVGGLGEQYF
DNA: TGCGCCAGCAGTGGCCTCGTAGGGGGGCTGGGGGAGCAGTACTTC

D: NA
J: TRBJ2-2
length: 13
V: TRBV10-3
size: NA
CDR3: CAISGSNTGELFF
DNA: TGTGCCATCAGTGGGTCCAACACCGGGGAGCTGTTTTTT

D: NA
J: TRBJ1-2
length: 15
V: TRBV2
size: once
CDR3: CASRDGLSKGDGYTF
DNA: TGTGCCAGCAGGGACGGATTATCCAAGGGCGATGGCTACACCTTC

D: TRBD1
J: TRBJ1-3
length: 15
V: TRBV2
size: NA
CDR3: CASSTQGAYGNTIYF
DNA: TGTGCCAGCAGTACGCAGGGGGCGTATGGAAACACCATATATTTT

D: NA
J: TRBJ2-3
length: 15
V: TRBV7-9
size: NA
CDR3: CASSLASLDTDTQYF
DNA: TGTGCCAGCAGCTTAGCGTCGCTAGACACAGATACGCAGTATTTT

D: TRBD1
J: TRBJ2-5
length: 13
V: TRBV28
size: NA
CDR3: CATEDRGQETQYF
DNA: TGTGCCACAGAGGACAGGGGGCAAGAGACCCAGTACTTC

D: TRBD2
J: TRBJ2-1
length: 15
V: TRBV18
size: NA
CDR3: CASSKVAGGQNEQFF
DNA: TGTGCCAGCTCAAAGGTAGCGGGGGGGCAAAATGAGCAGTTCTTC

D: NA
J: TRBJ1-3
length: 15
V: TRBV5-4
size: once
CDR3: CASSSRTGSGNTIYF
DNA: TGTGCCAGCAGCTCCCGGACGGGCTCTGGAAACACCATATATTTT

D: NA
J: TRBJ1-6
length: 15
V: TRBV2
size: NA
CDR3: CASSEEGTVGSPLHF
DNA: TGTGCCAGCAGTGAAGAAGGGACGGTCGGATCACCCCTCCACTTT

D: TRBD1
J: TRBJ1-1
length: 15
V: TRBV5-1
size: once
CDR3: CASSPETGANTEAFF
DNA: TGCGCCAGCAGCCCGGAGACAGGGGCGAACACTGAAGCTTTCTTT

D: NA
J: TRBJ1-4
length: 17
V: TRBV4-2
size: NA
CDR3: CASSQDKEGATNEKLFF
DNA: TGTGCCAGCAGCCAGGATAAGGAGGGGGCAACTAATGAAAAACTGTTTTTT

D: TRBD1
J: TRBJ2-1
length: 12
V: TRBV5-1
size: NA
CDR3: CASSADRGHAIF
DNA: TGCGCCAGCAGCGCGGACAGGGGGCACGCGATCTTC

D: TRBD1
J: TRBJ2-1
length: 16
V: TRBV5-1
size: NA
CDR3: CASSSDRGRLAYEQFF
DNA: TGCGCCAGCAGCTCCGACAGGGGGCGCTTAGCTTATGAGCAGTTCTTC

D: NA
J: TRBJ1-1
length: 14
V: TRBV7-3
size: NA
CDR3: CASSSDPWGTEAFF
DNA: TGTGCCAGCAGCTCCGATCCTTGGGGCACTGAAGCTTTCTTT

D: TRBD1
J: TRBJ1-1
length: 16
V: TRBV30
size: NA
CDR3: CAWTPLGTGTNTEAFF
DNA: TGTGCCTGGACTCCTTTGGGGACAGGTACGAACACTGAAGCTTTCTTT

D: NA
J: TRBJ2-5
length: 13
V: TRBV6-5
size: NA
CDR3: CASSYSRGETQYF
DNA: TGTGCCAGCAGTTACTCGCGGGGAGAGACCCAGTACTTC

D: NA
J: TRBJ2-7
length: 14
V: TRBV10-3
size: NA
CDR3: CAISESWGTSEQYF
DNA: TGTGCCATCAGTGAGTCGTGGGGCACCTCCGAGCAGTACTTC

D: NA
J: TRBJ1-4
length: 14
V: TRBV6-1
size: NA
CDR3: CASRLDRENEKLFF
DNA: TGTGCCAGCAGGCTGGACAGAGAAAATGAAAAACTGTTTTTT

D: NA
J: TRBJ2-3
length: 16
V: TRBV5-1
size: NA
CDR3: CASSLESGASTDTQYF
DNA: TGCGCCAGCAGCTTGGAGTCGGGGGCTAGCACAGATACGCAGTATTTT

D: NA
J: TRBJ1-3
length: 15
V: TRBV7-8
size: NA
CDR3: CASSLGGGSGNTIYF
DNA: TGTGCCAGCAGCTTGGGGGGAGGGTCTGGAAACACCATATATTTT

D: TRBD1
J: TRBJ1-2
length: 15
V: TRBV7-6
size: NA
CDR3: CASSLSYAGGGGYTF
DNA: TGTGCCAGCAGCTTAAGCTATGCAGGGGGCGGTGGCTACACCTTC

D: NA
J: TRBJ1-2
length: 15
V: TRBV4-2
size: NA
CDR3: CASSGGQSINYGYTF
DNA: TGTGCCAGCAGTGGAGGACAGTCAATTAACTATGGCTACACCTTC

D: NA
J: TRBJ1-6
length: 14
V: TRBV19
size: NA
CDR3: CASTEQSFNSPLHF
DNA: TGTGCCAGTACAGAACAGAGTTTTAATTCACCCCTCCACTTT